A selection of T cell receptor beta chains follows, all from one sample in a study of T and B cells in COVID-19 patients. MiXCR was run by TCRdb on the multiplex PCR reads, yielding one entry per CDR3 protein. The sample has around 30,000 distinct CDR3 sequences, around a third seen once. The sequenced sample was blood. The receptors stem from a human donor who had recovered from COVID-19. The conserved cysteine and the conserved F or W are not part of the CDR3 here. The order of the fields is J gene, V gene, CDR3 protein.

>TRBJ2-3|TRBV24-1
ATSDAGQGPTDTQY
>TRBJ2-7|TRBV27
ASRSGTNLHEQY
>TRBJ1-2|TRBV6-1
ASSGGLIYGYT
>TRBJ1-1|TRBV5-1
ASRAASDRDFSRMNTEAF
>TRBJ2-1|TRBV28
ASSKLLAASYNEQF
>TRBJ2-2|TRBV6-5
ASSYSGGTSTGELF
>TRBJ2-7|TRBV15
ATSRELDSYEQY
>TRBJ2-1|TRBV15
ATSSRAGAYNEQF
>TRBJ2-3|TRBV6-2/TRBV6-3
ASRKNWGFADTQY
>TRBJ2-5|TRBV18
ASSPTRGRETQY
>TRBJ2-2|TRBV27
ASSRDLAGDKGGELF
>TRBJ2-7|TRBV5-4
ASSPGGGSYEQY
>TRBJ2-7|TRBV5-1
ASYQLGRGSGEQY
>TRBJ2-7|TRBV12-3/TRBV12-4
ASGLGQGPSYEQY
>TRBJ2-1|TRBV27
ASSLSRTGDNEQF
>TRBJ2-1|TRBV11-1
ASSLAGVAGRQF
>TRBJ2-5|TRBV6-6
ASSPGSETQY
>TRBJ1-6|TRBV6-5
ASSPLGAYTSPLH
>TRBJ2-2|TRBV10-3
AISESGQRNTGELF
>TRBJ2-2|TRBV7-9
ASSHDRAAGELF
>TRBJ1-6|TRBV27
ACRGSNSPLH
>TRBJ2-1|TRBV15
ATSGPRAGAGYNEQF
>TRBJ1-2|TRBV6-5
ASSQGQKNSFGYT
>TRBJ2-7|TRBV6-5
ASSLGVEQY
>TRBJ2-2|TRBV6-5
ASSTLGQPNTGELF
>TRBJ2-2|TRBV12-3/TRBV12-4
ASSFSSGRHNTGELF
>TRBJ2-7|TRBV27
ASSRTGVKSYEQY
>TRBJ2-3|TRBV5-4
ASSLLSTDTQY
>TRBJ1-4|TRBV15
ATSRQVSDEKLF